This T cell receptor beta chain was captured by sequencing in a study of shared clonotypes between healthy human individuals. Study-wide points: Of the naive CD4 clonotypes, approximately 5% were shared across several donors. Incomplete sequencing of sorted subsets was indicated by rarefaction despite large depth.

As for this clone: Its target is not known.

Sequencing was performed with immunoSEQ multiplex PCR; in TCRdb, only in-frame clones are kept and a portion is missing. The repertoire consists of under 1,900,000 clones, with 98% occurring once and the leading ten covering approximately 0.38%. The CDR3 is 15 residues long. V was pared by 7 bases and J by 8 bases, with 20 bases between. Germline V gives CDR1 MNHEY, CDR2 SMNVEV (reference sequence). The source material was naive CD4+ T cells sorted from blood. Described subset: CD45RA+ positively selected. This chain joins TRBV27 and TRBJ1-4; the D gene is possibly TRBD1 (5 bases). This clonotype was obtained from a man between 25 and 39 years old in good health. The CDR3: CASTFSRDPMEKLFF. The CDR3 DNA reads TGTGCCAGCACCTTTTCCCGGGACCCGATGGAAAAACTGTTTTTT.